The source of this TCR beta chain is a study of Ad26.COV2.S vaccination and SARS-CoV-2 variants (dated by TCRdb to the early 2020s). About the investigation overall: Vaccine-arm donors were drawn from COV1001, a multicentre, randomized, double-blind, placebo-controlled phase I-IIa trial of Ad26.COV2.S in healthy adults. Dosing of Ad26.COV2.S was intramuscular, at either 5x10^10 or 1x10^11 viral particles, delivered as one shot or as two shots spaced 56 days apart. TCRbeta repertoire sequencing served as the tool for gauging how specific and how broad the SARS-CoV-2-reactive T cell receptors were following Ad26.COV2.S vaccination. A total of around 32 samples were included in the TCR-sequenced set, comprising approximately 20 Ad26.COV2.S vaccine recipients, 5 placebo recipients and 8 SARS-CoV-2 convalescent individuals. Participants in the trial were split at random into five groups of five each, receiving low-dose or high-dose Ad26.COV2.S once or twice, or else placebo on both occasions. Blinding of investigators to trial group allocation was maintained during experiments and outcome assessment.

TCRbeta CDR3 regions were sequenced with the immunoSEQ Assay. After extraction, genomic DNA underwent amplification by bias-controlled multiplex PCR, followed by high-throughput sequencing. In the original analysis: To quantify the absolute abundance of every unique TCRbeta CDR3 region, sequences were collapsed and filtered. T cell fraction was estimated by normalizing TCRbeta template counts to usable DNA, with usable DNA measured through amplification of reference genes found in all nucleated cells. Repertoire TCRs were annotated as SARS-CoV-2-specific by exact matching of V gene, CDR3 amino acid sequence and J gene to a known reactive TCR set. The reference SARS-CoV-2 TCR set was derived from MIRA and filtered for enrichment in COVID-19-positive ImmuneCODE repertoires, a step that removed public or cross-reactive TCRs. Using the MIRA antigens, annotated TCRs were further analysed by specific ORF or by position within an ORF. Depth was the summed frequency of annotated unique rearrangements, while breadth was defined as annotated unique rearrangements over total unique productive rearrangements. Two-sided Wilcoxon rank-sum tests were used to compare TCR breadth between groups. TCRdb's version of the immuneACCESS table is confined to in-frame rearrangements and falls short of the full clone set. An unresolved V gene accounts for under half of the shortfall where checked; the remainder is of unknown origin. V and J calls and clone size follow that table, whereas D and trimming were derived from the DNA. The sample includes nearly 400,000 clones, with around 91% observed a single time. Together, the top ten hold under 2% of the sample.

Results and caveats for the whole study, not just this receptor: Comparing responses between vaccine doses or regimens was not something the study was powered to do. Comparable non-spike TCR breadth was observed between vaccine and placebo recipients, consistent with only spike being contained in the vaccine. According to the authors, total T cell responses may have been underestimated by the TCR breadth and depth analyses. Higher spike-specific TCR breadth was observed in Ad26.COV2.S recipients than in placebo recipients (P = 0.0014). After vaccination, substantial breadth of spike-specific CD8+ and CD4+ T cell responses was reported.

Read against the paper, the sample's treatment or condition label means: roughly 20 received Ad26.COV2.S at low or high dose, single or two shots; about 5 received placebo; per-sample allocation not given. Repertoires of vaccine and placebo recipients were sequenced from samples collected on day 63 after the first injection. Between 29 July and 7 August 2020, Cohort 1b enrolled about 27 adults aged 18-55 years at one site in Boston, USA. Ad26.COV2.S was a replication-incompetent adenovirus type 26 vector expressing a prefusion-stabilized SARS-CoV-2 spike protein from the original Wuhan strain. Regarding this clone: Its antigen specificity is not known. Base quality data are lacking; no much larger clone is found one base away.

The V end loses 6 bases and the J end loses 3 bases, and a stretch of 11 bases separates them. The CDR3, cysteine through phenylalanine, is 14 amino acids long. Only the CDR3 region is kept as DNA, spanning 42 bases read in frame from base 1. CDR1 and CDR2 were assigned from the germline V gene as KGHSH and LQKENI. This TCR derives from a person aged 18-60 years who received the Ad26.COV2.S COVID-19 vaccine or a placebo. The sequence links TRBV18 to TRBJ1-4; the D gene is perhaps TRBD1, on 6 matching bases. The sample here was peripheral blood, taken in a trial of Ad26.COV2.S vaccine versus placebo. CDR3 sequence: CASSGRGANEKLFF. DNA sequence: TGTGCCAGCTCGGGCAGGGGCGCTAATGAAAAACTGTTTTTT.